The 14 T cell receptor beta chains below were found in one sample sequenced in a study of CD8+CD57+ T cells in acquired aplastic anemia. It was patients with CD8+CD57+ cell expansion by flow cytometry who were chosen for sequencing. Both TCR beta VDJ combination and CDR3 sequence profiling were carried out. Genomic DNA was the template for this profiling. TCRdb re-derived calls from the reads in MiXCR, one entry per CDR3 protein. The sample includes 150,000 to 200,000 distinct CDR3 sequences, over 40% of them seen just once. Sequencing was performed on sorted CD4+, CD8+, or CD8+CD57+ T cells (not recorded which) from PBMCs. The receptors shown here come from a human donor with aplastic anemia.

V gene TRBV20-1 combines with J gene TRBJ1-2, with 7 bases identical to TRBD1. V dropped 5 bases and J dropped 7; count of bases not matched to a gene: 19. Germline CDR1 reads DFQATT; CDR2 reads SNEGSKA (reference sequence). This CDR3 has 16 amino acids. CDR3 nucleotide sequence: TGCAGTGCTTCCGCCCGACAGGGCAACAGAGGGTCTGGCTACACCTTC. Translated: CSASARQGNRGSGYTF.

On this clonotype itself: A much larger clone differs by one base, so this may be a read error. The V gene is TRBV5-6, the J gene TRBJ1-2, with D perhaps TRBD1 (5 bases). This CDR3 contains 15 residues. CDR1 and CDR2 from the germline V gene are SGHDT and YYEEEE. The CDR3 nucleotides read TGTGCCAGCAGCTTAGGACGGCCAAGGGACTATGGCTGCACCTTC. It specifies CASSLGRPRDYGCTF.

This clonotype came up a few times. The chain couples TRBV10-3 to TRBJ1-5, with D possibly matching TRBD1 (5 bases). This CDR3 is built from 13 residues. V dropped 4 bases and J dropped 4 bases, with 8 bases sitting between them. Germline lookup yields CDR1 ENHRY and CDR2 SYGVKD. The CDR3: CAISGPGNQPQHF. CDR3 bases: TGTGCCATCAGTGGACCAGGGAATCAGCCCCAGCATTTT.

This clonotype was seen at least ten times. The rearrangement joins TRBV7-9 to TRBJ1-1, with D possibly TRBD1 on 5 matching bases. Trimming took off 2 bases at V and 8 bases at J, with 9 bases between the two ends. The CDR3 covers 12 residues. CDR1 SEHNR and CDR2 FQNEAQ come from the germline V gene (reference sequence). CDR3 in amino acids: CASSLTGPEAFF. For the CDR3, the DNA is TGTGCCAGCAGCTTAACGGGGCCAGAAGCTTTCTTT.

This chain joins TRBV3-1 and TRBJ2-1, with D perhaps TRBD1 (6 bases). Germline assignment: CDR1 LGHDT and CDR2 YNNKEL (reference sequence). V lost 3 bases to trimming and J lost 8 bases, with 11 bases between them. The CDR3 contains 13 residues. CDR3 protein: CASSQHTGHEQFF. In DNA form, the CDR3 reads TGTGCCAGCAGCCAGCATACAGGGCATGAGCAGTTCTTC.

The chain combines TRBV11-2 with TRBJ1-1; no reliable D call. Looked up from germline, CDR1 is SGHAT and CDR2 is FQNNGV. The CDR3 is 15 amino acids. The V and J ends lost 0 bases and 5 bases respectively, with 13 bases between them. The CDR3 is CASSLDLGRGTEAFF. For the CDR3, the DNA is TGTGCCAGCAGCTTAGATCTCGGACGAGGGACTGAAGCTTTCTTT.

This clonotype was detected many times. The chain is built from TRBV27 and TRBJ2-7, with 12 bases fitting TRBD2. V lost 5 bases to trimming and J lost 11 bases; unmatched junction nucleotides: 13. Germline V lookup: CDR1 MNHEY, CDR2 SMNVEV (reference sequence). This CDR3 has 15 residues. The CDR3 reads CASSPSGLAGLVEYF. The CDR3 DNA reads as TGTGCCAGCAGTCCCTCGGGACTAGCGGGCCTAGTGGAGTACTTC.

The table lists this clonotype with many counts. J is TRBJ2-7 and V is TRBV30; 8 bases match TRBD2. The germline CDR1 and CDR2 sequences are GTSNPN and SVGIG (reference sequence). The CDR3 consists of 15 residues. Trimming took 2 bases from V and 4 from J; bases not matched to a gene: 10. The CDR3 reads CAWSRQAGEGYEQYF. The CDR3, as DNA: TGTGCCTGGAGTCGGCAAGCGGGAGAAGGGTACGAGCAGTACTTC. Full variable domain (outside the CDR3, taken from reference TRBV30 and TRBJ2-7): SQTIHQWPATLVQPVGSPLSLECTVEGTSNPNLYWYRQAAGRGLQLLFYSVGIGQISSEVPQNLSASRPQDRQFILSSKKLLLSDSGFYLCAWSRQAGEGYEQYFGPGTRLTVT.

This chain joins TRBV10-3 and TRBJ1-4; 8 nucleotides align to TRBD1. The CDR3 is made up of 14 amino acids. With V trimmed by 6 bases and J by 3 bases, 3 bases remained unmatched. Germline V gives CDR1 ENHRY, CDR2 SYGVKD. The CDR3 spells CAIRQGAANEKLFF. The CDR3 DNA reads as TGTGCCATCAGGCAGGGGGCGGCTAATGAAAAACTGTTTTTT.

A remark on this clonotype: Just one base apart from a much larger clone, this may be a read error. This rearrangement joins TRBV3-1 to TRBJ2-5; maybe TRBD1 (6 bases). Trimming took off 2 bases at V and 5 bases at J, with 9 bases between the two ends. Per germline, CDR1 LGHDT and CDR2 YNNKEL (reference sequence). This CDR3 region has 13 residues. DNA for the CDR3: TGTGCCAGCAGCCAATACGACAGGGAGACCCAGTACTTC. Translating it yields CASSQYDRETQYF.

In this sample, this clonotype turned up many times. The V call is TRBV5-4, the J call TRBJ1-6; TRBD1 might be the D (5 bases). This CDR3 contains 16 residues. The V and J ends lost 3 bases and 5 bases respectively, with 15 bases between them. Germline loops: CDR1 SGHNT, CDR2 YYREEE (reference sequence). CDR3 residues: CASSSMGGVDNSPLHF. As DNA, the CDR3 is TGTGCCAGCAGCTCAATGGGGGGTGTAGATAATTCACCCCTCCACTTT.

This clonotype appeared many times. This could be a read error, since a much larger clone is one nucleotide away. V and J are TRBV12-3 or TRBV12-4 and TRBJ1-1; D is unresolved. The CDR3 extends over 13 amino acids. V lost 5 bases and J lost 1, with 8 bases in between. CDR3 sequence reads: CASSERENTEAFF. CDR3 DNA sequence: TGTGCCAGCAGTGAAAGGGAGAACACTGAAGCTTTCTTT.

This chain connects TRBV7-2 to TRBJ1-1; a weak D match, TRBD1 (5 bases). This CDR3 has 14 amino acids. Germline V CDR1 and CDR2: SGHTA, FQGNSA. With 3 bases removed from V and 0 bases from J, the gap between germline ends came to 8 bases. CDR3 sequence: CASSFGTLNTEAFF. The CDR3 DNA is TGTGCCAGCAGCTTTGGGACCCTGAACACTGAAGCTTTCTTT.

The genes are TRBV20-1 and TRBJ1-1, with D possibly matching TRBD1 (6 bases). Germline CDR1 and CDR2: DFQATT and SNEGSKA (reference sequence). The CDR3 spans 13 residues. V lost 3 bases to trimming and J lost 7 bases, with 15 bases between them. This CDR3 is CSASEQGENEAFF. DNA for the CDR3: TGCAGTGCTAGTGAACAGGGCGAAAATGAAGCTTTCTTT.